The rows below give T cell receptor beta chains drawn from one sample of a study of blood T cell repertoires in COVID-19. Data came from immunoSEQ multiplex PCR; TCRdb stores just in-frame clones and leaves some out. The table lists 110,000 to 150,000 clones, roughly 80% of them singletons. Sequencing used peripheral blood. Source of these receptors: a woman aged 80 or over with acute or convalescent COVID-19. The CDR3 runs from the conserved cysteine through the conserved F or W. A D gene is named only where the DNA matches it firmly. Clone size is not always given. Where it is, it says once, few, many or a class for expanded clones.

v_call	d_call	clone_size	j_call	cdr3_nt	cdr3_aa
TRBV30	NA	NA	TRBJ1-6	TGTGCCTGTGACAGCGAAACCTACTCCTATAATTCACCCCTCCACTTT	CACDSETYSYNSPLHF
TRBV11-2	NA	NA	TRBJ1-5	TGTGCCAGCAGCTCCGATCCCCTGACTGGGCCCCAGCATTTT	CASSSDPLTGPQHF
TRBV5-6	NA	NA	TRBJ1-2	TGTGCCAGCAGCTTAGGCGGAAAAAACTATGGCTACACCTTC	CASSLGGKNYGYTF
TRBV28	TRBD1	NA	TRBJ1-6	TGTGCCAGCAGACGGGACAGGGACAATTCACCCCTCCACTTT	CASRRDRDNSPLHF
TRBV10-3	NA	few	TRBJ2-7	TGTGCCATCAGTGAGTCTCTCTACGAGCAGTACTTC	CAISESLYEQYF
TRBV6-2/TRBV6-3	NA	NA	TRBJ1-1	TGTGCCAGCAGTTACCAGAACACTGAAGCTTTCTTT	CASSYQNTEAFF
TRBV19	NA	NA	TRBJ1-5	TGTGCCAGTAGTATAGATGAGGTTCAGCCCCAGCATTTT	CASSIDEVQPQHF
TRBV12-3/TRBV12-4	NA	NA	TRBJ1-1	TGTGCCAGCAGGGGGGGGGAATATACTGAAGCTTTCTTT	CASRGGEYTEAFF
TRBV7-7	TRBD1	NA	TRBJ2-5	TGTGCCAGCAGCCCGACAGGGGCAGGGGAGACCCAGTACTTC	CASSPTGAGETQYF
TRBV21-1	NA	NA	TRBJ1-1	TGTGCCAGCAGCAAAGTAGGGACAGGGGGCGTGGGAACTGAAGCTTTCTTT	CASSKVGTGGVGTEAFF
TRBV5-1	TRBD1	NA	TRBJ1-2	TGCGCCAGCAGCTTGAGCCAGGGGGTCCGTGGCTACACCTTC	CASSLSQGVRGYTF
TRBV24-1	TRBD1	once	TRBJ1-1	TGTGCCACCAGTGATCGTCCCGGGACAGGGTCCTACACTGAAGCTTTCTTT	CATSDRPGTGSYTEAFF
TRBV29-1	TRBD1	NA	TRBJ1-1	TGCAGCGTTAATGGGTTACAGGGGGGGAACACTGAAGCTTTCTTT	CSVNGLQGGNTEAFF
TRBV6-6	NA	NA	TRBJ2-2	TGTGCCAGCATGCAGTCAGGGAACACCGGGGAGCTGTTTTTT	CASMQSGNTGELFF
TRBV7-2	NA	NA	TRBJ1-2	TGTGCCAGCAACCTTAACTCCCATGGCTACACCTTC	CASNLNSHGYTF
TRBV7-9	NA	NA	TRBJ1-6	TGTGCCAGCAGCCAACGAGACAGAACCAATTCACCCCTCCACTTT	CASSQRDRTNSPLHF
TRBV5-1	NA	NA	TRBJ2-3	TGCGCCAGCAGCTTGGCAGGGCTTAGCACAGATACGCAGTATTTT	CASSLAGLSTDTQYF
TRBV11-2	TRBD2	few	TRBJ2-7	TGTGCCAGCAGCTCTATAGCGGGGGGGATTGAGCAGTACTTC	CASSSIAGGIEQYF
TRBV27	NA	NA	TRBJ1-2	TGTGCCAGCAGCCGGGTCCGGGACTCATGGGGCTACACCTTC	CASSRVRDSWGYTF
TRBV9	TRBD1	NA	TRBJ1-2	TGTGCCAGCAGCGTTACCGGGACAGGGAATGGCTACACCTTC	CASSVTGTGNGYTF
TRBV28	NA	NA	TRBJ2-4	TGTGCCAGCAGTTTTGATGTCGCTGGGGGCCTTTCATACTTC	CASSFDVAGGLSYF
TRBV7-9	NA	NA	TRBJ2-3	TGTGCCAGCAGCTTTGAGGGGGCAGATACGCAGTATTTT	CASSFEGADTQYF
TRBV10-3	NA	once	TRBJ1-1	TGTGCCATCACGACTGAGGACTACACTGAAGCTTTCTTT	CAITTEDYTEAFF
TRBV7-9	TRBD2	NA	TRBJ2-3	TGTGCCAGCAGCCCCCCTGGACTAGCGGGTCCGTGGGGAGATACGCAGTATTTT	CASSPPGLAGPWGDTQYF
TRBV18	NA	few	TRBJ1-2	TGTGCCAGCTCACTGAGATCGGACAGCTATGGCTACACCTTC	CASSLRSDSYGYTF
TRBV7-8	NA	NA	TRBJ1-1	TGTGCCAGCAGCTTATTTACCGGAGGGACGGACACTGAAGCTTTCTTT	CASSLFTGGTDTEAFF
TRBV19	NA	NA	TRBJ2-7	TGTGCCAGTAGTAACCAGGCAGCCTACGAGCAGTACTTC	CASSNQAAYEQYF
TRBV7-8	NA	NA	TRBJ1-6	TGTGCCAGCAGTCGAGACAGCTATAATTCACCCCTCCACTTT	CASSRDSYNSPLHF
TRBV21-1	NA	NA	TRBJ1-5	TGTGCCAGCAGCAACCCAGACAACGTAGATCAGCCCCAGCATTTT	CASSNPDNVDQPQHF
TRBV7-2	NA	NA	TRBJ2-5	TGTGCCAGCAGCCCCCTCCAGGGAAGCGAGACCCAGTACTTC	CASSPLQGSETQYF
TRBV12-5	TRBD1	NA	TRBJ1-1	TGTGCTAGTGGTTTCGTCGGGACAGGGTGGAACACTGAAGCTTTCTTT	CASGFVGTGWNTEAFF
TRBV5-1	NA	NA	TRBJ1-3	TGCGCCAGCAGCCCGCGGGGGGATCGAGGCACCATATATTTT	CASSPRGDRGTIYF
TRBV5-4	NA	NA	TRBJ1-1	TGTGCCAGCAGCTTGGATGGGCTAATGAACACTGAAGCTTTCTTT	CASSLDGLMNTEAFF
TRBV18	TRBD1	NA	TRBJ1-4	TGTGCCAGCTCACCTGATACAGGGGGCAGTAATGAAAAACTGTTTTTT	CASSPDTGGSNEKLFF
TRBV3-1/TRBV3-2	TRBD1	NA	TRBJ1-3	TGTGCCAGCAGCCCCCGGGACAGTGGAAACACCATATATTTT	CASSPRDSGNTIYF
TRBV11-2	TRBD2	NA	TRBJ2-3	TGTGCCAGCGCGCGGGGGGATCGCCCTCTACTATACACAGATACGCAGTATTTT	CASARGDRPLLYTDTQYF
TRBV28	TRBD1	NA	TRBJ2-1	TGTGCCAGCAGCCTCAGACCCGGGACAGGGGCTAACAATGAGCAGTTCTTC	CASSLRPGTGANNEQFF
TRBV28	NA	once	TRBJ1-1	TGTGCCAGCCTGGGACTGTCGAACACTGAAGCTTTCTTT	CASLGLSNTEAFF
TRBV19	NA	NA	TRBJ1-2	TGTGCCAGTAGTATCTCTGGGCAGATCTATGGCTACACCTTC	CASSISGQIYGYTF
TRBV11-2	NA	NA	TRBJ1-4	TGTGCCAGCAGCTTAGGGGGGGGTGAAAAACTGTTTTTT	CASSLGGGEKLFF
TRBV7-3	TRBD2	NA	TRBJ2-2	TGTGCCAGCAGCTTAAGAGGACTAGCTAACACCGGGGAGCTGTTTTTT	CASSLRGLANTGELFF
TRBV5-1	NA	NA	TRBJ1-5	TGCGCCAGCAGCGCGGACGGGACAAGCAATCAGCCCCAGCATTTT	CASSADGTSNQPQHF